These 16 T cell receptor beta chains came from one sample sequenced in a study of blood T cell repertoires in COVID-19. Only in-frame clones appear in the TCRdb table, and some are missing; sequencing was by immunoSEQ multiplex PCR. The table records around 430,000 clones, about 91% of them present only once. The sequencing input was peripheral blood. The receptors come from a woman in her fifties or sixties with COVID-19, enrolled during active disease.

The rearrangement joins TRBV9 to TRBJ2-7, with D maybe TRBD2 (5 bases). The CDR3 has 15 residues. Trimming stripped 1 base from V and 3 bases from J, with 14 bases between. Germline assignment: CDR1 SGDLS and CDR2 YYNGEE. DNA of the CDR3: TGTGCCAGCAGCGTAAGAGCGGCCCAATTCTACGAGCAGTACTTC. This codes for CASSVRAAQFYEQYF.

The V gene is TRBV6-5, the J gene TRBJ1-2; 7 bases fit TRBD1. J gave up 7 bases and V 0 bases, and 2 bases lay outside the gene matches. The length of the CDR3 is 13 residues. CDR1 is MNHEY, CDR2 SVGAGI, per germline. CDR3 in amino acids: CASSYSDRPGYTF. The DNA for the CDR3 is TGTGCCAGCAGTTACTCGGACAGGCCTGGCTACACCTTC.

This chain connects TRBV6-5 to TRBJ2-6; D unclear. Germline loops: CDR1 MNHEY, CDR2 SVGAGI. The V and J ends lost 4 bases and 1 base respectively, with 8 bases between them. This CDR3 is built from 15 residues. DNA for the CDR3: TGTGCCAGCAGTTCACTCATATCTGGGGCCAACGTCCTGACTTTC. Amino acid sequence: CASSSLISGANVLTF.

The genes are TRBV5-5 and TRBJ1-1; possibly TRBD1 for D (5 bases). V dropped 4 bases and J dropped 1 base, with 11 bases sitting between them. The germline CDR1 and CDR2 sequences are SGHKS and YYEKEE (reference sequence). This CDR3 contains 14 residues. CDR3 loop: CASSQTARNTEAFF. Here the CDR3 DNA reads TGTGCCAGCAGCCAGACAGCAAGGAACACTGAAGCTTTCTTT. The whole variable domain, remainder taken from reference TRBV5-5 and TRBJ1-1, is DAGVTQSPTHLIKTRGQQVTLRCSPISGHKSVSWYQQVLGQGPQFIFQYYEKEERGRGNFPDRFSARQFPNYSSELNVNALLLGDSALYLCASSQTARNTEAFFGQGTRLTVV.

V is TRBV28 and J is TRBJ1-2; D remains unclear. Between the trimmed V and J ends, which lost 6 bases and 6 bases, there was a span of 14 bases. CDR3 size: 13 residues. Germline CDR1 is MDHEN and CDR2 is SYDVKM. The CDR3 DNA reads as TGTGCCAGCAGCCAGACTAACAGTGATGGCTACACCTTC. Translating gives CASSQTNSDGYTF.

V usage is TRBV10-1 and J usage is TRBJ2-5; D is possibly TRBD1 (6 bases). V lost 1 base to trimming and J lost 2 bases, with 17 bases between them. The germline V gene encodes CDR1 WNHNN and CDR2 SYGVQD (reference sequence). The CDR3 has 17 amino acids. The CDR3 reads CASSEFPYRDSQETQYF. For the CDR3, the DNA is TGCGCCAGCAGTGAGTTCCCCTACAGGGATTCACAAGAGACCCAGTACTTC.

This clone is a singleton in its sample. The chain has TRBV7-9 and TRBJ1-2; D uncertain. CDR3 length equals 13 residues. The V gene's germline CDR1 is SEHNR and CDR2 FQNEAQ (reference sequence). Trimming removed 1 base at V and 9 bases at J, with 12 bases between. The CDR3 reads CASSLGGSNSYTF. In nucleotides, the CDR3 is TGTGCCAGCAGCTTAGGAGGGAGCAATAGCTACACCTTC.

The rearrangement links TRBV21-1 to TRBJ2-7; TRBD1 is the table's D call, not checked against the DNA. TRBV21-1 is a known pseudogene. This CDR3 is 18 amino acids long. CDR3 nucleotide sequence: TGTGCCAGCACACCGTCCTCCAGCACAGCATCCAGCTCCTACGAGCAGTACTTC. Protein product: CASTPSSSTASSSYEQYF.

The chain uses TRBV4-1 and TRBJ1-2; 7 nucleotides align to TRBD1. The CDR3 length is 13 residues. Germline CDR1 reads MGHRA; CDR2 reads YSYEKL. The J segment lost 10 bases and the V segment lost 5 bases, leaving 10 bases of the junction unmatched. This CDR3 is CASSFTGASPYTF. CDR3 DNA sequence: TGCGCCAGCAGCTTTACAGGGGCCTCTCCCTACACCTTC.

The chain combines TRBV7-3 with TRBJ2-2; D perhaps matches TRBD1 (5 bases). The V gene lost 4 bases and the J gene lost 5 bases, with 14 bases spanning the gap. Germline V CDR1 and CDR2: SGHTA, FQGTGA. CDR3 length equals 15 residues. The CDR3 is CASSSTAGITGELFF. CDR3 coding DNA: TGTGCCAGCAGCTCCACCGCAGGGATTACCGGGGAGCTGTTTTTT.

Written as DNA, the CDR3 is TGTGCCAGCAGCCCGACAGGGGTGGACACTGAAGCTTTCTTT. This translates into CASSPTGVDTEAFF. This sequence joins TRBV6-5 and TRBJ1-1, with 8 bases that match TRBD1. Looked up from germline, CDR1 is MNHEY and CDR2 is SVGAGI. The CDR3 totals 14 residues. Trimming at V came to 6 bases and at J to 3 bases, leaving 6 bases not matched to a gene.

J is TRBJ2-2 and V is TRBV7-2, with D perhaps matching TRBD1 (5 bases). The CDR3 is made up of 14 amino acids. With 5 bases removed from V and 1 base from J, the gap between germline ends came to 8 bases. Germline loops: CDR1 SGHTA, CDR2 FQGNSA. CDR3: CASSPDRNTGELFF. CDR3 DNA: TGTGCCAGCAGCCCAGACAGGAACACCGGGGAGCTGTTTTTT.

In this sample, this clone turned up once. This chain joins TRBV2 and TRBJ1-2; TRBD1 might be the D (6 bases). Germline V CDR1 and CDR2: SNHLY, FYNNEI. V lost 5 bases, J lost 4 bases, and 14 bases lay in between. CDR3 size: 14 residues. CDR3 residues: CASSWNREGYGYTF. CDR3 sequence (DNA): TGTGCCAGCAGTTGGAACAGGGAAGGCTATGGCTACACCTTC.

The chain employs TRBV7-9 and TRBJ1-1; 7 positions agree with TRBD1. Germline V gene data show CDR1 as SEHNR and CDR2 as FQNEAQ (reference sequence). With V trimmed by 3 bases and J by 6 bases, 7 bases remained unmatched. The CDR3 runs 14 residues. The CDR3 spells CASSLEGATAEAFF. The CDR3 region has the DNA TGTGCCAGCAGCTTGGAGGGGGCGACGGCTGAAGCTTTCTTT.

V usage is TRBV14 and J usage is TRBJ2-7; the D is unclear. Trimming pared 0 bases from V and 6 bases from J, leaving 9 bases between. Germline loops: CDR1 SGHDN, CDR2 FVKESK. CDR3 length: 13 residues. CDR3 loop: CASSQDRYGEQYF. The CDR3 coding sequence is TGTGCCAGCAGCCAAGATCGGTATGGCGAGCAGTACTTC. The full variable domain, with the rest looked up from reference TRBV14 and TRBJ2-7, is EAGVTQFPSHSVIEKGQTVTLRCDPISGHDNLYWYRRVMGKEIKFLLHFVKESKQDESGMPNNRFLAERTGGTYSTLKVQPAELEDSGVYFCASSQDRYGEQYFGPGTRLTVT.

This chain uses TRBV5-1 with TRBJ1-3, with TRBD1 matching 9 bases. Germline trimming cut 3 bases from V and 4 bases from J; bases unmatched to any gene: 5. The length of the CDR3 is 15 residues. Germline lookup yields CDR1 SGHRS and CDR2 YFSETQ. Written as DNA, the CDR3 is TGCGCCAGCAGCTGGGGGACAGGGATCGGAAACACCATATATTTT. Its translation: CASSWGTGIGNTIYF.